This T cell receptor beta chain was documented in a study of T-cell reconstitution after alpha-beta-depleted transplantation in children. Unique molecular identifiers tagged the TCRbeta library. Using its own MiXCR run on the PCR reads, TCRdb lists one record per CDR3 protein. This table has approximately 83,000 distinct CDR3 sequences, roughly 8% appearing once. Trimming took 3 bases from V and 2 from J, leaving 10 bases between them. Germline V gives CDR1 SGHVS, CDR2 FNYEAQ. The CDR3 has 14 amino acids. This clonotype was seen at least ten times. This rearrangement joins TRBV7-6 to TRBJ2-5, with D perhaps matching TRBD2 (6 bases). Sample: PBMCs from the stem cell graft donor, taken from the stem cell graft. The receptor was isolated from a human donor who donated a stem cell graft to a child with congenital amegakaryocytic thrombocytopenia. The CDR3 nucleotides read TGTGCCAGCAGCTTGTCGCGGGGTCAAGAGACCCAGTACTTC. This translates into CASSLSRGQETQYF.